This T cell receptor (beta chain) was recovered during a study of Graves' ophthalmopathy and Graves' hyperthyroidism. Study in general: Ahead of any treatment, peripheral blood was obtained at the initial diagnosis.

Of note for this clonotype: What it recognizes is unknown.

Moderately to severely active ophthalmopathy under 3 months, CAS at least 3, NOSPECS at least 4. This CDR3 region has 12 residues. The V gene's germline CDR1 is MNHNY and CDR2 SVGAGI (reference sequence). Trimming took 4 bases from V and 7 from J; bases not matched to a gene: 2. Overall study findings and caveats: In blood, most expanded thyroid clonotypes above 0.001 frequency were also detected.

Transcripts of RNA were the source for amplifying TCR beta CDR3 regions. First-round RT-PCR relied on HTBI primers, and a second-round multiplex PCR came next. MiXCR was run by TCRdb on the multiplex PCR reads, yielding one entry per CDR3 protein. The sample carries about 660,000 distinct CDR3 sequences, 35% to 45% recorded once. This receptor was obtained from an adult man with Graves' ophthalmopathy. This chain links TRBV6-6 with TRBJ1-1; 8 nucleotides match TRBD1. Specimen: peripheral blood. CDR3 amino acids: CASSFTGGEAFF. DNA of the CDR3: TGTGCCAGCAGTTTTACAGGGGGTGAAGCTTTCTTT.